This T cell receptor beta chain was sequenced in a study of cytomegalovirus exposure and HLA in healthy donors (TCRdb year 2017). Regarding the complete study: According to an earlier analysis of a few hundred of the donors, about 180 million T cells yielded over 100 million unique TCR beta sequences and 276 Gb of sequence data. To decide whether each TCR beta V gene segment behaved as functional or pseudogenic, an earlier analysis of some 580 of the donors relied on high-throughput TCR beta sequencing. The T cell repertoires of about 700 subjects were profiled by immunosequencing and related to cytomegalovirus serostatus. The number of typed donors differed by locus: about 620-630 for A, B, C, DRB1 and DQB1; 500 to 550 for DQA1; approximately 610 for DPA1; and some 430 for DPB1. In the later analysis, no new phenotypic data were used to find candidate immune exposures; instead, reliance was placed on TCR beta sequences and their occurrence across donors. A later analysis re-analyzed previously published TCR beta repertoires from 666 donors and added high-resolution HLA genotyping to study TCR occurrence patterns. An early release covering roughly 640 HLA-typed donors comprised about 310 gigabases of sequencing data and around 80 million unique TCR sequences. On average, about 200,000 unique TCR beta nucleotide sequences were sequenced per donor among fewer than 500 genotyped donors of the cohort, with 15% to 20% of those sequences being non-productive. All discovery cohort repertoires had been generated using a single sequencing platform. Among the 398 genotyped donors, 75% to 90% belonged to the genetic ancestry cluster associated with self-reported Caucasian donors. Alongside the repertoire data, information on donor age, sex, ethnicity and CMV serostatus was compiled. In a later genetic analysis, genome-wide SNP genotypes for about three fifths of the roughly 670 donors were used, and that subset was treated as a discovery cohort. Roughly 5 DR-DQ haplotypes were handled as single units for association and clustering, since linkage in the cohort was strong. To predict cytomegalovirus infection status, the study combined high-throughput TCR immunosequencing, statistical association of individual TCRs with disease status, and machine learning. HLA typing covered class I and class II loci at four-digit resolution. Along with the approximately 650-subject first cohort, a separate validation cohort of over 90 different subjects was used. The study was designed to test whether signatures of past pathogen exposure could be identified by cataloging public T cell receptors. Study-wide findings and limitations: According to a later analysis, most CMV-associated TCR beta chains appeared to be HLA-restricted, and the HLA associations seemed to be driven largely by CMV exposure. When HLA alleles, especially DR and DQ, strongly co-occurred, TCR associations were difficult to assign to individual alleles. Presence/absence analyses assumed roughly uniform sequencing depth across donors, an assumption that may not hold. In a later analysis, HLA-associated TCR beta chains showed more clonal expansion and lower generation probabilities than non-associated chains that were equally common. In a later analysis, more than 15,000 TCR beta sequences were associated with specific HLA alleles at a false discovery rate of 0.05. According to a later analysis, TCR association rates differed among HLA loci, with DRB1 alleles showing the most associated TCRs and HLA-C alleles showing the fewest. In vitro tests confirmed that a few of the cytomegalovirus-associated TCR beta chains recognize cytomegalovirus antigens. In both the original and validation cohorts, the classifier was reported to diagnose cytomegalovirus status with high specificity and sensitivity. According to the authors, the approach could potentially be generalized to other disease states and immunological phenotypes. Because some donors lacked HLA typing at each locus, the association tests relied only on the typed subset. In the study, about 150 TCR beta chains were listed as associated with cytomegalovirus. A further reported finding was that TCR beta sequences accurately predicted the HLA-A and HLA-B alleles for most subjects in the first cohort. Across donors, most TCR sequences were observed very rarely, whereas some public TCRs were present in many individuals. CMV serostatus was the only immune exposure information available for the cohort. In a later genetic analysis, fewer N-insertions in productive TCRs were reported among donors in an Asian-associated ancestry cluster than the approximately 710-donor mean. In a later analysis, several top co-occurrence clusters were reported to appear linked to parvovirus B19, influenza, CMV and Epstein-Barr virus. Some IMGT-functional V segments, including TRBV6-2 and TRBV6-3, could not be told apart with the 87-base-pair reads, so those segments were excluded. A group of highly shared sequence variants was considered likely to be a technical artifact of the sequencing pipeline. Some 15 rarely observed V segments, including chromosome 9 orphons, were excluded from the earlier analysis of about 610 of the donors because counts were too low. In a later genetic analysis, a missense DCLRE1C variant was associated with V-gene and J-gene trimming of TCR beta chains, and the association was replicated in an independent cohort. In an earlier analysis of several hundred of the donors, most TCR beta V segments were observed in productive rearrangements about 87% or about 30% of the time, broadly matching IMGT annotations. In this cohort, only TCR beta chains were sequenced, and detectable features were limited by the absence of alpha or paired-chain data. Correlated functional status among segregating V segments might reflect linkage disequilibrium, but an unknown experimental factor could not be ruled out.

Regarding this clone: Its antigen is currently not known. Within one base of it there is no much larger clone, and no base qualities were kept.

The cohort consisted of approximately 670 healthy bone marrow donors. All cohort members were sampled while nominally healthy, although unrecorded immune exposures were likely present. The donor tested CMV seropositive, placing the donor among the 289 seropositive members of the cohort. A peripheral blood sample was provided by each donor, and peripheral blood mononuclear cells were used for TCR beta sequencing. Genomic DNA was extracted from the blood cell samples with the Qiagen DNeasy Blood Extraction Kit. The CDR3 holds 15 amino acids from the cysteine to the phenylalanine. Only the CDR3 DNA is retained, 45 bases long and in frame from the first base. In the germline V gene, CDR1 corresponds to KGHSH and CDR2 to LQKENI. Trimming at the junction amounts to 6 bases on V and 0 bases on J, and the germline ends lie 12 bases apart. The method was the immunoSEQ multiplex PCR assay. A mixture of 60 forward primers for TCR Vbeta segments and 13 reverse primers for TCR Jbeta segments was used in the multiplex PCR. The CDR3 region of rearranged TCR beta genes was amplified from genomic DNA with a multiplex PCR assay. On the Illumina HiSeq System, the amplified TCR beta libraries were sequenced as 87-base-pair reads. Regarding the original processing steps: Across the 666 repertoires, a later analysis counted about 81 million unique TCR beta chains, 9 million to 14 million of which were shared by at least two donors. A nearest-neighbor algorithm error-corrected the raw reads and collapsed the reads into unique sequences, merging closely related sequences to remove PCR and sequencing errors. CDR3 sequences were aligned to IMGT reference sequences to assign V, D and J gene segments. For a sequence to be retained, a match of at least six nucleotides was required to both a V gene segment and a J gene segment. Rearrangements were called productive when the CDR3 lacked stop codons and stayed in frame with V and J; all others were non-productive. CDR3 was defined by IMGT convention, running from the second conserved V-encoded cysteine to the conserved J-encoded phenylalanine. The earlier analysis of fewer than 750 of the donors excluded sequences that lacked an unambiguous match to a single V gene segment. An earlier analysis of almost 600 of the donors classified V segments as functional when productive rearrangements were above 56.7% and as segregating when the standard deviation between donors was above 5%. A statistical classification framework was built for diagnosing cytomegalovirus status from the catalog of TCR beta chain sequences. A later analysis assigned V and J genes by comparing TCR nucleotide sequences with IMGT/GENE-DB human TR gene sequences. The TCRdist pipeline was used in a later analysis to assign CDR3 sequences and most-parsimonious VDJ recombination scenarios. In a later analysis, each TCR beta chain was defined by its CDR3 amino acid sequence together with its V-gene family, and reads without a unique V-gene family were excluded. A later analysis removed 500 to 650 highly shared, low-generation-probability nucleotide sequences to deal with suspected cross-contamination and a sequencing artifact. In a later analysis, a clonal expansion index for each public chain was calculated from normalized within-repertoire ranks of inferred template counts. In a later analysis, generation probabilities were computed with a VDJ recombination model fitted to out-of-frame rearrangements, and the resulting probabilities were checked against IGoR. Hypergeometric tests were used in a later analysis to score TCR-TCR, TCR-HLA and TCR-CMV co-occurrence, with a repertoire-size bias correction applied to the TCR pairs. In a later analysis, false discovery rates were estimated by permuting HLA or CMV assignments 20 times. In a later analysis, co-occurring TCRs were grouped with DBSCAN, and TCRdist sequence similarity was added when clustering was performed within HLA-allele-positive subsets. Co-occurrence clustering excluded repertoires with fewer than 30,000 or more than 120,000 public chains, plus five with anomalous nucleotide sharing. Held by TCRdb, this immuneACCESS table contains in-frame sequences only and omits some clones. Under half of the omission traces to an unresolved V gene where checked; the cause of the rest is unknown. V and J calls and clone size are those listed in that table; D and trimming were worked out from the DNA. The sample records 150,000 or so clones, roughly 80% of which are singletons. About 12% of the sample belongs to the ten largest clones.

The receptor was isolated from a man aged 35-49 years in good health and CMV-seropositive. The sample consisted of PBMCs. The rearranged chain carries TRBV18 and TRBJ2-4; TRBD1 could be the D gene, as 5 bases match. In nucleotides, the sequence is TGTGCCAGCTCTTGGGGCTCCCTAGCCAAAAACATTCAGTACTTC. Its amino acids are CASSWGSLAKNIQYF.